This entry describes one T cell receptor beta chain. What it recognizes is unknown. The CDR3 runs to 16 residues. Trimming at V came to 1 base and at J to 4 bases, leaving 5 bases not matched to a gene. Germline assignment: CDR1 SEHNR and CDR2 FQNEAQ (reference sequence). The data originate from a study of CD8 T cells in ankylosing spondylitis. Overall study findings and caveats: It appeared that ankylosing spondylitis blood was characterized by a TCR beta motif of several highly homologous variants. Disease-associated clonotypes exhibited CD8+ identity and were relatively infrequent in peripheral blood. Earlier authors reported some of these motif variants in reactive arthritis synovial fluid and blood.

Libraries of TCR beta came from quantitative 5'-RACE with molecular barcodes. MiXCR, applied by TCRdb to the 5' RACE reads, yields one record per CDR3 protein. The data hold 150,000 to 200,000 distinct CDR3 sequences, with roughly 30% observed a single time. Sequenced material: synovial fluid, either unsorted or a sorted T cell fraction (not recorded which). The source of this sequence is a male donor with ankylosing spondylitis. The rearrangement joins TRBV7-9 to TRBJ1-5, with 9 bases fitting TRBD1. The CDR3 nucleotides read TGTGCCAGCAGCTTAGGCCTGGGACAGGGTAATCAGCCCCAGCATTTT. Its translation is CASSLGLGQGNQPQHF.